The sequence of this TCR beta chain was determined in a study of cytomegalovirus exposure and HLA in healthy donors. Amplification used 60 Vbeta primers and 13 Jbeta primers. Only in-frame clones appear in the TCRdb table, and some are missing; sequencing was by immunoSEQ multiplex PCR. Found here are some 45,000 clones, approximately 65% of them singletons; the top ten hold just under 6.5%. Germline V gene sequence: CDR1 GTSNPN, CDR2 SVGIG (reference sequence). The CDR3 sequence is 16 residues long. With 1 base removed from V and 0 bases from J, the gap between germline ends came to 13 bases. The sequenced sample was PBMCs. V gene TRBV30 combines with J gene TRBJ1-5, with a weak D call TRBD1 (6 bases). The receptor's source is a man younger than 45 in good health and CMV-seronegative. CDR3 bases: TGTGCCTGGAGTGCCAGGGGAGGGGGTAGCAATCAGCCCCAGCATTTT. Its protein product is CAWSARGGGSNQPQHF.